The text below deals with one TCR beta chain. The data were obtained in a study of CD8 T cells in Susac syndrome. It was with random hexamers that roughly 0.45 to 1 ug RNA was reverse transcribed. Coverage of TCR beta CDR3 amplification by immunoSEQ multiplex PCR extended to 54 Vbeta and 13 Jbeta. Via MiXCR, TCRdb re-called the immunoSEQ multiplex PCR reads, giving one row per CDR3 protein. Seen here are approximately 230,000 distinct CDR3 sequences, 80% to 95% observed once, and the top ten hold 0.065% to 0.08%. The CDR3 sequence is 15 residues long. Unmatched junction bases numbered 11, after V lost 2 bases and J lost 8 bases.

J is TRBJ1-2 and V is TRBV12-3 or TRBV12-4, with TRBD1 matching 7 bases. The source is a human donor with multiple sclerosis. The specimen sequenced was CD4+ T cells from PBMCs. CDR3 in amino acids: CASSLPPRDSRGYTF. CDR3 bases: TGTGCCAGCAGTTTACCACCCCGGGACAGCCGGGGCTACACCTTC.